A selection of T cell receptor beta chains follows, all from one sample in a study of vaccination effects on CD4 cells after COVID-19. TCRdb's copy holds only in-frame clones and misses some; the assay was immunoSEQ multiplex PCR. Of 35,000 to 45,000 clones listed, about 66% are singletons. No antigens are known for them. The material was CD4+ T cells from PBMCs cultured with HCoV-OC43 spike peptides, obtained before COVID-19 vaccination. These receptor sequences come from a human donor who received a COVID-19 vaccine. The CDR3 runs from the conserved cysteine through the conserved F or W. A D gene is named only where the DNA matches it firmly. A row's size may be missing; if present it is once, few, many or a size class.

>TRBD1|.|TRBV19|TRBJ1-6
TGTGCCAGCACGAGACAGGGTCTACTTAATTCACCCCTCCACTTT
CASTRQGLLNSPLHF
>TRBD1|.|TRBV5-4|TRBJ2-3
TGTGCCAGCAGCTGGGACAGTCTGCGCGCAGATACGCAGTATTTT
CASSWDSLRADTQYF
>.|.|TRBV19|TRBJ2-5
TGTGCCAGTAGTTTAAACGGCGTCTTGTACCAAGAGACCCAGTACTTC
CASSLNGVLYQETQYF
>TRBD1|few|TRBV6-5|TRBJ1-1
TGTGCCAGCAGGCAGGGACAGGGCAGCTACACTGAAGCTTTCTTT
CASRQGQGSYTEAFF
>.|few|TRBV6-5|TRBJ1-3
TGTGCCAGCATTAGCAGGGCTGGAAACACCATATATTTT
CASISRAGNTIYF
>.|.|TRBV5-4|TRBJ1-2
TGTGCCAGCAGCCTGACGACGGTAAATGGCTACACCTTC
CASSLTTVNGYTF
>TRBD2|.|TRBV27|TRBJ2-3
TGTGCCAGCAGTCCCTCTAGCGGCCAACGCACAGATACGCAGTATTTT
CASSPSSGQRTDTQYF
>.|once|TRBV2|TRBJ1-5
TGTGCCAGCATGGGGCAGGGCTCTTATAGCAATCAGCCCCAGCATTTT
CASMGQGSYSNQPQHF
>.|.|TRBV9|TRBJ2-1
TGTGCCAGCAGCGTTAATGCTGGGGGCTACAATGAGCAGTTCTTC
CASSVNAGGYNEQFF
>TRBD2|.|TRBV5-1|TRBJ2-7
TGCGCCAGCAGCTTGGCTCTAGCGGGGTCGGGTGAGCAGTACTTC
CASSLALAGSGEQYF
>.|.|TRBV6-6|TRBJ2-5
TGTGCCAGCAGAGAGACACACGATCAAGAGACCCAGTACTTC
CASRETHDQETQYF
>TRBD1|few|TRBV6-1|TRBJ2-7
TGTGCCAGCAGTGATTGGGGACAGGGGTTCCGTTACGAGCAGTACTTC
CASSDWGQGFRYEQYF
>.|.|TRBV6-2/TRBV6-3|TRBJ2-7
TGTGCCAGCAGTTCGGGAGTCATAAGCGAGCAGTACTTC
CASSSGVISEQYF
>TRBD2|many|TRBV9|TRBJ2-7
TGTGCCAGCAGCGTAGGTCCTAGCGGAGGGCCCTACGAGCAGTACTTC
CASSVGPSGGPYEQYF
>TRBD2|once|TRBV6-5|TRBJ2-2
TGTGCCAGCAGTTCGCCGGGACTAGCGGGCACCGGGGAGCTGTTTTTT
CASSSPGLAGTGELFF
>TRBD1|.|TRBV4-1|TRBJ1-5
TGCGCCAGCAGCCAAACAGGGGTGCAGCCCCAGCATTTT
CASSQTGVQPQHF
>TRBD2|.|TRBV18|TRBJ2-4
TGTGCCAGCTCACCGGTGACTAGCGGGGCTCGGTCCAAAAACATTCAGTACTTC
CASSPVTSGARSKNIQYF
>.|.|TRBV5-1|TRBJ2-7
TGCGCCAGCAGCTTGGAATGGGGGGCGCGCGAGCAGTACTTC
CASSLEWGAREQYF
>TRBD2|.|TRBV10-2|TRBJ2-7
TGCGCCAGCGGGAGGGGCTACGAGCAGTACTTC
CASGRGYEQYF
>TRBD2|few|TRBV10-1|TRBJ2-1
TGCGCCAGCAGTGGCTTCCTAGCGGGAACTTACAATGAGCAGTTCTTC
CASSGFLAGTYNEQFF
>TRBD2|.|TRBV19|TRBJ2-1
TGTGCCACCCGCCGGGAGGCGGGGGTACATGAGCAGTTCTTC
CATRREAGVHEQFF
>TRBD1|few|TRBV9|TRBJ1-1
TGTGCCAGCAGCGTAGAGGGACAGGGAATTGAAGCTTTCTTT
CASSVEGQGIEAFF
>.|.|TRBV18|TRBJ2-4
TGTGCCAGCTCACACATAGAACGGGACTCAGGCATTCAGTACTTC
CASSHIERDSGIQYF
>TRBD1|few|TRBV5-6|TRBJ1-4
TGTGCCAGCAGCTTCTACAGGGGAAACAAACTGTTTTTT
CASSFYRGNKLFF
>.|.|TRBV19|TRBJ2-2
TGTGCCAGTACCATGAGCAGGGGGGGGAACACCGGGGAGCTGTTTTTT
CASTMSRGGNTGELFF
>TRBD1|few|TRBV5-1|TRBJ1-2
TGCGCCAGCAGCCCCTCTGGGGAGGGGGCTAGGGGCTACACCTTC
CASSPSGEGARGYTF
>.|.|TRBV27|TRBJ2-2
TGTGCCAGCAGTGCTGGGGACTACACCGGGGAGCTGTTTTTT
CASSAGDYTGELFF
>TRBD1|.|TRBV18|TRBJ1-2
TGTGCCAGCTCACCGAGCGGACAGGTCTATGGCTACACCTTC
CASSPSGQVYGYTF
>.|.|TRBV6-5|TRBJ2-1
TGTGCCAGCAATGCCGGGCGCCTAGCCTACAATGAGCAGTTCTTC
CASNAGRLAYNEQFF
>.|.|TRBV11-3|TRBJ1-1
TGTGCCAGCAGCTATACGAACACTGAAGCTTTCTTT
CASSYTNTEAFF
>.|.|TRBV18|TRBJ1-1
TGTGCCAGCTCCCCGGCGGGAAGGACTGAAGCTTTCTTT
CASSPAGRTEAFF
>TRBD1|.|TRBV5-4|TRBJ2-2
TGTGCCAGCTCTGTCCGGGACAGAAACACCGGGGAGCTGTTTTTT
CASSVRDRNTGELFF
>.|once|TRBV20-1|TRBJ2-7
TGCAGTGCTAGTTTAACTAGTTCTTCCTACGAGCAGTACTTC
CSASLTSSSYEQYF
>.|.|TRBV5-8|TRBJ1-5
TGTGCCAGCAGCTTGGACATCAATCAGCCCCAGCATTTT
CASSLDINQPQHF
>.|few|TRBV4-1|TRBJ1-5
TGCGCCAGCAGCCAAGACCCCCGCAATAATCAGCCCCAGCATTTT
CASSQDPRNNQPQHF
>.|few|TRBV12-3/TRBV12-4|TRBJ2-1
TGTGCCAGCAGTCCCTCGGGCGGCAATGAGCAGTTCTTC
CASSPSGGNEQFF
>.|.|TRBV7-9|TRBJ1-2
TGTGCCAGCAGCCCATCTTCAGGGGCCCATGGCTACACCTTC
CASSPSSGAHGYTF
>.|.|TRBV5-1|TRBJ2-5
TGCGCCAGCAGCTTCAGCAGGGTTCAAGAGACCCAGTACTTC
CASSFSRVQETQYF
>.|few|TRBV18|TRBJ1-1
TGTGCCAGCTCACCCGGGGGAAACACTGAAGCTTTCTTT
CASSPGGNTEAFF
>TRBD1|few|TRBV7-2|TRBJ2-7
TGTGCCAGCAGCTTTCAACCGGGACAGGGGAACAACGAGCAGTACTTC
CASSFQPGQGNNEQYF
>TRBD1|.|TRBV11-2|TRBJ2-7
TGTGCCAGCAGCTTTAACCGGGACAGCTCCTACGAGCAGTACTTC
CASSFNRDSSYEQYF
>.|once|TRBV3-1/TRBV3-2|TRBJ2-1
TGTGCCAGCAGCCAAGTCGATGGGGGTGAGCAGTTCTTC
CASSQVDGGEQFF
>.|few|TRBV5-5|TRBJ1-1
TGTGCCAGCAGCTTGGTTTTGCGGGGGCGAGTTGAAGCTTTCTTT
CASSLVLRGRVEAFF
>.|few|TRBV27|TRBJ1-5
TGTGCCAGCAGTTTCTCTCTCTCTTATAATCAGCCCCAGCATTTT
CASSFSLSYNQPQHF
>TRBD2|.|TRBV5-4|TRBJ2-1
TGTGCCAGCAGCCGTACCCTAGCGGGAGGGGGGAATGAGCAGTTCTTC
CASSRTLAGGGNEQFF
>.|few|TRBV5-1|TRBJ1-4
TGCGCCAGCAGCTTGGTTGAGGGCGGGGGCAGACTGTTTTTT
CASSLVEGGGRLFF
>.|.|TRBV5-1|TRBJ2-2
TGCGCCAGCAGCTTAGGGGCGAACACCGGGGAGCTGTTTTTT
CASSLGANTGELFF
>TRBD2|medium-sized|TRBV6-4|TRBJ2-2
TGTGCCAGCAAGACGCTAGCGGGAGACACCGGGGAGCTGTTTTTT
CASKTLAGDTGELFF
>TRBD1|.|TRBV4-2|TRBJ2-6
TGTGCCAGCAGCCAAGCAGGGGGCTCTGGGGCCAACGTCCTGACTTTC
CASSQAGGSGANVLTF
>TRBD2|.|TRBV4-1|TRBJ2-4
TGCGCCAGCAGCCAGGGTACTAGCGGGATAGGAACGGCCAAAAACATTCAGTACTTC
CASSQGTSGIGTAKNIQYF
>TRBD2|.|TRBV6-5|TRBJ2-1
TGTGCCAGCAGCGGGGGGAAGAACTACAATGAGCAGTTCTTC
CASSGGKNYNEQFF
>.|.|TRBV7-6|TRBJ2-2
TGTGCCAGCAGCTTAGTTGACACCGGGGAGCTGTTTTTT
CASSLVDTGELFF
>.|.|TRBV10-1|TRBJ2-7
TGCGCCAGCAGTGAGTCGGGTTCCTACGAGCAGTACTTC
CASSESGSYEQYF
>.|.|TRBV19|TRBJ2-7
TGTGCCAGTAGTGACTTCGGTGGGGGAACCTACGAGCAGTACTTC
CASSDFGGGTYEQYF